These 26 T cell receptor beta chains came from one sample sequenced in a study of T cell responses to AZD1222 COVID-19 vaccine listed by TCRdb under 2021. The method was the immunoSEQ multiplex PCR assay. What TCRdb holds here is the immuneACCESS table cut down to in-frame rearrangements. Part of the clones is not present; checked against another copy, under half of the missing clones reflect an unresolved V gene, and the others are unexplained. This sample holds 80,000 to 95,000 clones; 70% to 90% were observed only once. The ten largest make up 4.7% of the sample. Read against the paper, the sample's time point label means: baseline before first vaccination. The intended sense of this specimen's treatment or condition label: meningococcal conjugate vaccine given as trial control. The sequenced sample was peripheral blood, obtained on day 0 of MenACWY control vaccination. Source of these receptors: an adult in good health.

The rearrangement uses TRBV20-1 and TRBJ1-4; TRBD1 matches 8 bases. The CDR3 loop spans 11 amino acids. Germline V lookup: CDR1 DFQATT, CDR2 SNEGSKA (reference sequence). Trimming took 5 bases from V and 17 from J; bases not matched to a gene: 10. This chain's CDR3 is CSASDRGILFF. The CDR3 DNA reads TGCAGTGCTTCAGACAGGGGAATTCTATTTTTT.

The chain employs TRBV7-9 and TRBJ1-1; 7 bases are shared with TRBD1. J was trimmed by 0 bases and V by 4 bases; bases with no gene match: 5. Germline CDR1 SEHNR, CDR2 FQNEAQ (reference sequence). The CDR3 extends over 15 amino acids. The CDR3 here is CASSYGTDMNTEAFF. CDR3 nucleotide sequence: TGTGCCAGCAGCTACGGGACAGACATGAACACTGAAGCTTTCTTT.

This clone is a singleton in its sample. The rearrangement joins TRBV3-1 (or the pseudogene TRBV3-2) to TRBJ2-7, with D unclear. Germline loops: CDR1 LGHDT, CDR2 YNNKEL (reference sequence). Trimming took 1 base from V and 3 from J, leaving 10 bases between them. The CDR3 spans 14 residues. The chain's CDR3 is CASSQASPDYEQYF. CDR3 bases: TGTGCCAGCAGCCAAGCTTCGCCCGACTACGAGCAGTACTTC.

In its sample, this clone was seen a few times. The chain has TRBV28 and TRBJ1-5; D is undetermined. Germline CDR1 and CDR2: MDHEN and SYDVKM. The V end was cut by 2 bases, the J end by 7 bases, with 6 bases between. The CDR3 is 12 residues long. This chain's CDR3 is CASSLSSQPQHF. DNA for the CDR3: TGTGCCAGCAGTTTAAGCTCCCAGCCCCAGCATTTT.

The chain couples TRBV2 to TRBJ2-3, with D perhaps being TRBD1 or TRBD2 (5 bases each). V was pared by 4 bases and J by 11 bases, with 10 bases between. From germline, CDR1 is SNHLY and CDR2 FYNNEI. This CDR3 has 11 amino acids. The CDR3 bases are TGTGCCAGCAGTGGTAGGGACGGGCAGTATTTT. It specifies CASSGRDGQYF.

V gene TRBV11-2 combines with J gene TRBJ1-1; D uncertain. Looked up from germline, CDR1 is SGHAT and CDR2 is FQNNGV. V was clipped by 1 base and J by 1 base, with 4 bases between them. The CDR3 covers 13 residues. DNA for the CDR3: TGTGCCAGCAGCTTAGGTGGGAACACTGAAGCTTTCTTT. It specifies CASSLGGNTEAFF.

This rearrangement joins TRBV3-1 (or the pseudogene TRBV3-2) to TRBJ2-6; the match to TRBD1 covers 8 bases. The V gene's germline CDR1 is LGHDT and CDR2 YNNKEL (reference sequence). The CDR3 is made up of 19 amino acids. Unmatched junction bases numbered 10, after V lost 3 bases and J lost 0 bases. CDR3 nucleotides: TGTGCCAGCAGCCACCCCCAGACAGGGGTCCTCTCTGGGGCCAACGTCCTGACTTTC. Amino acids: CASSHPQTGVLSGANVLTF.

This chain connects TRBV4-1 to TRBJ2-7, with 9 bases fitting TRBD1. The CDR3 consists of 13 residues. CDR1 MGHRA and CDR2 YSYEKL come from the germline V gene. V dropped 9 bases and J dropped 7; count of bases not matched to a gene: 10. The CDR3 DNA follows: TGCGCCAGGCCGGGACAGGGTTCGGGGGAGCAGTACTTC. Translating gives CARPGQGSGEQYF.

The CDR3 loop reads CASSQPGTGTSEAFF. The CDR3 DNA reads TGTGCCAGCAGTCAACCTGGGACAGGGACCTCTGAAGCTTTCTTT. V gene TRBV28 combines with J gene TRBJ1-1, with 9 bases fitting TRBD1. CDR3 size: 15 residues. CDR1 and CDR2 (germline): MDHEN, SYDVKM. Unmatched junction bases numbered 10, after V lost 5 bases and J lost 6 bases.

The rearrangement links TRBV18 to TRBJ2-7; 8 nucleotides agree with TRBD1. The CDR3 is 15 residues long. The V gene's germline CDR1 is KGHSH and CDR2 LQKENI. Germline trimming cut 2 bases from V and 2 bases from J; bases unmatched to any gene: 5. In nucleotides, the CDR3 is TGTGCCAGCTCACCATCGGACAGGGCCCCCTACGAGCAGTACTTC. Translating gives CASSPSDRAPYEQYF.

This rearrangement joins TRBV20-1 to TRBJ1-1; D uncertain. Germline V gene lookup returns CDR1 DFQATT and CDR2 SNEGSKA (reference sequence). The CDR3 loop spans 16 amino acids. The V and J ends lost 3 bases and 0 bases respectively, with 17 bases between them. Here the CDR3 reads CSASGGSATLNTEAFF. In DNA form, the CDR3 reads TGCAGTGCTAGTGGTGGCAGCGCAACCTTGAACACTGAAGCTTTCTTT.

The rearrangement joins TRBV11-3 to TRBJ2-1; possibly TRBD1 or TRBD2 for D (5 bases each). The CDR3 is 13 residues long. Germline V gene data show CDR1 as SGHNT and CDR2 as YENEEA. The V gene lost 5 bases and the J gene lost 9 bases, with 14 bases spanning the gap. CDR3 amino acids: CASSPTSGREQFF. DNA of the CDR3: TGTGCCAGCAGCCCGACCTCGGGGCGTGAGCAGTTCTTC.

The J gene is TRBJ2-1, the V gene TRBV18; 9 nucleotides align to TRBD2. V trimming: 9 bases; J trimming: 7 bases; junction bases outside the gene matches: 7. Germline loops: CDR1 KGHSH, CDR2 LQKENI. This CDR3 comprises 13 residues. This chain's CDR3 is CASIAGVRNEQFF. In DNA form, the CDR3 reads TGTGCCAGTATAGCGGGAGTGCGGAATGAGCAGTTCTTC.

The J gene is TRBJ2-7, the V gene TRBV30; D is unclear. Trimming left V 0 bases short and J 3 bases short, with 6 bases between. Germline V gives CDR1 GTSNPN, CDR2 SVGIG (reference sequence). This CDR3 spans 12 amino acids. The chain's CDR3 is CAWSVGFYEQYF. CDR3 nucleotide sequence: TGTGCCTGGAGTGTAGGTTTCTACGAGCAGTACTTC. Combining the CDR3 with reference TRBV30 and TRBJ2-7 gives the whole variable domain SQTIHQWPATLVQPVGSPLSLECTVEGTSNPNLYWYRQAAGRGLQLLFYSVGIGQISSEVPQNLSASRPQDRQFILSSKKLLLSDSGFYLCAWSVGFYEQYFGPGTRLTVT.

The chain links TRBV29-1 to TRBJ2-3, with 8 bases matching TRBD1. Trimming at V came to 4 bases and at J to 3 bases, leaving 0 bases not matched to a gene. The germline gives CDR1 SQVTM, CDR2 ANQGSEA. There are 12 residues in the CDR3. CDR3 loop: CSVGTGTDTQYF. CDR3 DNA: TGCAGCGTTGGGACAGGGACAGATACGCAGTATTTT.

The gene calls are TRBV4-3 and TRBJ2-2; TRBD1 matches at 8 bases. The germline CDR1 and CDR2 sequences are LGHNA and YSLEER. With V trimmed by 2 bases and J by 5 bases, 4 bases remained unmatched. This CDR3 spans 15 amino acids. The CDR3 DNA is TGCGCCAGCAGCCAACAGGACAGGGCGACCGGGGAGCTGTTTTTT. Its translation is CASSQQDRATGELFF.

V and J are TRBV6-5 and TRBJ2-3; 8 bases match TRBD2. Germline V gene sequence: CDR1 MNHEY, CDR2 SVGAGI. This CDR3 contains 14 residues. V lost 8 bases, J lost 0 bases, and 4 bases stayed unmatched. As DNA, the CDR3 is TGTGCCAGCGAACTAGCGGAGAGCACAGATACGCAGTATTTT. This encodes CASELAESTDTQYF.

This clone turned up a few times. V and J are TRBV19 and TRBJ1-3; tentatively, D is TRBD1 (6 bases). Trimming cost V 6 bases and J 2 bases, with 11 bases left between them. CDR1 and CDR2 from the germline V gene are LNHDA and SQIVND (reference sequence). The CDR3 covers 14 residues. CDR3 coding DNA: TGTGCCAGTAGCCACAGGGCAGCTGGAAACACCATATATTTT. Protein sequence: CASSHRAAGNTIYF.

This clone occurred a few times. The CDR3 nucleotides read TGTGCCAGCAGTTTTCTGGGGAATGAGCAGTTCTTC. Protein sequence: CASSFLGNEQFF. This chain connects TRBV27 to TRBJ2-1; no clear D gene. Looked up from germline, CDR1 is MNHEY and CDR2 is SMNVEV (reference sequence). Between the trimmed V and J ends, which lost 3 bases and 7 bases, there was a span of 7 bases. The CDR3 runs to 12 residues.

This chain connects TRBV14 to TRBJ2-7; 9 bases fit TRBD2. Germline V gene lookup returns CDR1 SGHDN and CDR2 FVKESK. This CDR3 contains 16 residues. The J segment lost 4 bases and the V segment lost 1 base, leaving 8 bases of the junction unmatched. This chain's CDR3 is CASSQGLAGRLYEQYF. The CDR3 nucleotides are TGTGCCAGCAGCCAAGGCCTAGCGGGACGTCTATACGAGCAGTACTTC.

This clone appeared a single time. The chain carries TRBV9 and TRBJ2-7; D is uncertain. The length of the CDR3 is 13 residues. Between the trimmed V and J ends, which lost 0 bases and 1 base, there was a span of 5 bases. From germline, CDR1 is SGDLS and CDR2 YYNGEE. CDR3 sequence: CASSVGSSYEQYF. For the CDR3, the DNA is TGTGCCAGCAGCGTAGGTTCTTCCTACGAGCAGTACTTC. Together with reference TRBV9 and TRBJ2-7, the CDR3 gives the full variable domain: DSGVTQTPKHLITATGQRVTLRCSPRSGDLSVYWYQQSLDQGLQFLIQYYNGEERAKGNILERFSAQQFPDLHSELNLSSLELGDSALYFCASSVGSSYEQYFGPGTRLTVT.

The chain recombines TRBV27 with TRBJ2-7; 8 positions agree with TRBD2. The CDR3 contains 15 residues. Germline lookup yields CDR1 MNHEY and CDR2 SMNVEV (reference sequence). The ends lost 5 bases at V and 2 bases at J; junction bases unmatched: 8. CDR3 sequence (DNA): TGTGCCAGCAGTCCGGTTAGCGGGATCCCCTACGAGCAGTACTTC. Its protein product is CASSPVSGIPYEQYF.

This clone was detected only once. The J gene is TRBJ2-1, the V gene TRBV28; D gene ambiguous. There are 12 residues in the CDR3. V lost 2 bases to trimming and J lost 7 bases, with 6 bases between them. CDR1 MDHEN and CDR2 SYDVKM come from the germline V gene. The CDR3 loop reads CASSLNPNEQFF. The CDR3 DNA follows: TGTGCCAGCAGTTTAAACCCTAATGAGCAGTTCTTC.

CDR3 sequence: CASSLLAGEQFF. The CDR3 nucleotides are TGTGCCAGCAGCTTATTGGCTGGTGAGCAGTTCTTC. This chain links TRBV7-2 with TRBJ2-1; D is ambiguous. The length of the CDR3 is 12 residues. Germline CDR1 reads SGHTA; CDR2 reads FQGNSA. The ends were cut back, 2 bases at V and 9 bases at J, with 8 bases in the middle.

The chain combines TRBV7-2 with TRBJ2-5; a possible D gene is TRBD1 (6 bases). Trimming stripped 4 bases from V and 3 bases from J, with 15 bases between. This CDR3 has 15 amino acids. Germline values: CDR1 SGHTA, CDR2 FQGNSA. CDR3 nucleotides: TGTGCCAGCAGCTCAGGGGTAGACAGAAAAGAGACCCAGTACTTC. It encodes CASSSGVDRKETQYF. Using reference TRBV7-2 and TRBJ2-5 for the parts outside the CDR3, the full variable domain is GAGVSQSPSNKVTEKGKDVELRCDPISGHTALYWYRQSLGQGLEFLIYFQGNSAPDKSGLPSDRFSAERTGGSVSTLTIQRTQQEDSAVYLCASSSGVDRKETQYFGPGTRLLVL.

The chain joins TRBV6-5 to TRBJ2-7; the match to TRBD2 covers 8 bases. V lost 6 bases to trimming and J lost 7 bases; unmatched junction nucleotides: 8. Germline V gives CDR1 MNHEY, CDR2 SVGAGI. The CDR3 loop spans 13 amino acids. CDR3 region: CASRREVWREQYF. The CDR3 region has the DNA TGTGCCAGCAGGCGGGAGGTATGGAGGGAGCAGTACTTC.